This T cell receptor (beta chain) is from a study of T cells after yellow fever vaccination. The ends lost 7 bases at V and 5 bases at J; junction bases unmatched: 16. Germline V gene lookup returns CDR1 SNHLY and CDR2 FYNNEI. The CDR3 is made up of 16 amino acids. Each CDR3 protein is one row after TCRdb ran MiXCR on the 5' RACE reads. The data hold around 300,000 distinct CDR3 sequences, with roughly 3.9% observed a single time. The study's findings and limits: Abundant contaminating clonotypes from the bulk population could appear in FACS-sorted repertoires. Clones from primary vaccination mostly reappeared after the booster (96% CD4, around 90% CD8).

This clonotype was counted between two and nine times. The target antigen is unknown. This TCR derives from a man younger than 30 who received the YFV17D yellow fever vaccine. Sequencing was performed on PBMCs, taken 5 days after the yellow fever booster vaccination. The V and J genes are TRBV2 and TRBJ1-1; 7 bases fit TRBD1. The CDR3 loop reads CASTPADQTGRTEAFF. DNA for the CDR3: TGTGCCAGCACCCCCGCGGATCAGACAGGGAGAACTGAAGCTTTCTTT.